This T cell receptor (beta chain) was obtained from a study of response to subunit inactivated influenza vaccine. Whole-study results and caveats: It was suggested by the authors that few new T cells are recruited by each seasonal influenza vaccination.

This CDR3 spans 17 amino acids. Trimming pared 4 bases from V and 1 base from J, leaving 19 bases between. Germline V gives CDR1 SGHRS, CDR2 YFSETQ. Turning to this clonotype: The antigen is not known.

One entry per CDR3 protein, called by TCRdb with MiXCR from the RT-PCR reads. In the table there are about 180,000 distinct CDR3 sequences, around 9.2% of which are singletons. The sample consisted of non-naive T cells sorted from PBMCs, taken on the day of vaccination. The genes are TRBV5-1 and TRBJ2-3; D is possibly TRBD2 (5 bases). This clonotype originated in a man aged 50 to 59 who received an inactivated influenza vaccine. This chain's CDR3 is CASSPGSGSQRTDTQYF. The CDR3 DNA reads as TGCGCCAGCAGCCCAGGATCGGGGTCCCAACGCACAGATACGCAGTATTTT.